The clone carrying this T cell receptor beta chain was seen more than once but under ten times. V dropped 4 bases and J dropped 1 base, with 14 bases sitting between them. Per the germline V gene, CDR1 is SGHNT and CDR2 is YYREEE (reference sequence). This CDR3 contains 15 residues. Patients had newly diagnosed, untreated stage II-IVA oral cavity squamous cell carcinoma. Six replicates per PBMC sample, mostly from about 500 ng of genomic DNA. Only in-frame clones appear in the TCRdb table, and some are missing; sequencing was by immunoSEQ multiplex PCR. The table includes fewer than 15,000 clones, about 67% detected once. The sample comes from a study of neoadjuvant anti-PD-1 for oral cavity cancer. Background on the study: Non-progressing patients received a fourth nivolumab dose near day 43, then surgery on days 50-56.

The sequence came from a person aged 35-79 years with oral cavity squamous cell carcinoma. The chain couples TRBV5-4 to TRBJ2-5, with D possibly matching TRBD1 (6 bases). The starting material was PBMCs, obtained before nivolumab (anti-PD-1) treatment. CDR3: CASSPNGQPQETQYF. The CDR3 region has the DNA TGTGCCAGCAGCCCGAACGGACAGCCCCAAGAGACCCAGTACTTC. Full variable domain (rest looked up from reference TRBV5-4 and TRBJ2-5): ETGVTQSPTHLIKTRGQQVTLRCSSQSGHNTVSWYQQALGQGPQFIFQYYREEENGRGNFPPRFSGLQFPNYSSELNVNALELDDSALYLCASSPNGQPQETQYFGPGTRLLVL.